This is a list of T cell receptor beta chains from one sample in a study of read filtering for tumor transcriptome and immune sequencing. TCRdb passed the reads through MiXCR, listing each CDR3 protein once. The table includes more than 45,000 distinct CDR3 sequences, 9% to 15% detected once. Material for sequencing was a population of CD138-negative cells sorted from bone marrow. These receptors all come from a donor over 35 with multiple myeloma. CDR3s include the opening cysteine and the closing phenylalanine or tryptophan. D genes are given only for firm matches. Only part of the rows carry a size: once, few, many, or a class if the clone is expanded.

v_gene	d_gene	abundance	j_gene	CDR3nt	CDR3aa
TRBV7-9	TRBD2	many	TRBJ2-1	TGTGCCAACGAGCGGGGGGCCTACAATGAGCAGTTCTTC	CANERGAYNEQFF
TRBV5-6	NA	many	TRBJ2-6	TGTGCCAGCAGCCCGCCCAGACCTGGGGCCAACGTCCTGACTTTC	CASSPPRPGANVLTF
TRBV5-1	TRBD1	many	TRBJ2-5	TGCGCCAGCAGCCAAGGGGGCTCGGAGACCCAGTACTTC	CASSQGGSETQYF
TRBV6-2/TRBV6-3	NA	many	TRBJ2-3	TGTGCCAGCAGTTACTTAAGACAGCGGGATACGCAGTATTTT	CASSYLRQRDTQYF
TRBV7-2	TRBD1	many	TRBJ2-1	TGTGCCAGCAGCTTCACCGGGACAGAGTACAATGAGCAGTTCTTC	CASSFTGTEYNEQFF
TRBV24-1	NA	few	TRBJ2-3	TGTGCCACCCAAGCGGGCGGACTTACTTGGGGGGCAGATACGCAGTATTTT	CATQAGGLTWGADTQYF
TRBV3-1	NA	many	TRBJ2-5	TGTGCCAGCATGACAGAGCTCGGGGAGACCCAGTACTTC	CASMTELGETQYF
TRBV2	TRBD2	many	TRBJ2-7	TGTGCCAGCAGGGGGACTACTAGCGGGGGGTTGAAGTACTTC	CASRGTTSGGLKYF
TRBV6-6	TRBD2	many	TRBJ2-1	TGTGCCAGCAATAACGCCGGGACTAGCGGGTCAGATGAGCAGTTCTTC	CASNNAGTSGSDEQFF
TRBV12-3/TRBV12-4	TRBD1	many	TRBJ1-4	TGTGCCAGCAGTTTATCGGGGGACAGGGGGCCAGCTAATGAAAAACTGTTTTTT	CASSLSGDRGPANEKLFF
TRBV9	NA	NA	TRBJ2-3	TGTGCCAGCAGCGTAGGAATAGCGCCGCCTTCGCAGTATTTT	CASSVGIAPPSQYF
TRBV18	TRBD2	few	TRBJ2-3	TGTGCCAGCTCGCCCGGGGGGTCAGTTACAGATACGCAGTATTTT	CASSPGGSVTDTQYF
TRBV12-3/TRBV12-4	NA	NA	TRBJ1-3	TGTGCCGGGTACAGAAACTCTGGAAACACCATATATTTT	CAGYRNSGNTIYF